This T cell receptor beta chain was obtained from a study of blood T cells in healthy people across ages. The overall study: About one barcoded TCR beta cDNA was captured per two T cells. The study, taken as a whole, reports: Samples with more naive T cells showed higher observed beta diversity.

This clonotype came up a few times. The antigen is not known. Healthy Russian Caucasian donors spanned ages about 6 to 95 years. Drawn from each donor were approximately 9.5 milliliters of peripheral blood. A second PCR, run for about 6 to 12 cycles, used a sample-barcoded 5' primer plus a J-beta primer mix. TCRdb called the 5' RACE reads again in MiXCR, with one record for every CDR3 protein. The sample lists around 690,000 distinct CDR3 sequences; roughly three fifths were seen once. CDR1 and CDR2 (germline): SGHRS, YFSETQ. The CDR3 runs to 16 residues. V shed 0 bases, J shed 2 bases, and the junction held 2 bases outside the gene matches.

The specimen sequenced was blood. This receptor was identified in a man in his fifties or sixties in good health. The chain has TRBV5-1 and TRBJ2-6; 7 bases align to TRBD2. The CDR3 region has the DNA TGCGCCAGCAGCTTGGAGGCGGGAGCTGGGGCCAACGTCCTGACTTTC. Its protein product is CASSLEAGAGANVLTF. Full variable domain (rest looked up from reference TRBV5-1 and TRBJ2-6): KAGVTQTPRYLIKTRGQQVTLSCSPISGHRSVSWYQQTPGQGLQFLFEYFSETQRNKGNFPGRFSGRQFSNSRSEMNVSTLELGDSALYLCASSLEAGAGANVLTFGAGSRLTVL.